This T cell receptor (beta chain) is drawn from a study of T cells after yellow fever vaccination. Study as a whole: SMART-Seq v4 Ultra Low Input prepared the low-cell-number fractions. The study, taken as a whole, reports: After the booster, roughly 96% of CD4 and roughly nine tenths of CD8 primary-response clones were re-detected. The study noted that FACS-sorted repertoires could contain abundant clonotypes contaminating from the bulk population. The secondary response was weaker but peaked faster, day 5 versus 15.

Germline V CDR1 and CDR2: SGHTA, FQGNSA. V was cut by 0 bases and J by 0 bases, with 12 bases left in between. CDR3 length: 18 amino acids. TCRdb reprocessed the 5' RACE reads via MiXCR and lists one record per CDR3 protein. The data hold over 150,000 distinct CDR3 sequences, with 6.2% observed a single time. This clonotype was counted many times. Its target is unknown. This TCR was sampled from a man between 18 and 35 years old who received the YFV17D yellow fever vaccine. The V gene is TRBV7-2, the J gene TRBJ1-6; possibly TRBD1 for D (5 bases). The material sequenced was CD4+ T cells sorted from PBMCs, taken on the day of the first yellow fever vaccination. The CDR3 here is CASSLAPQASSYNSPLHF. The CDR3 DNA is TGTGCCAGCAGCTTAGCTCCACAGGCGAGCTCCTATAATTCACCCCTCCACTTT.